These T cell receptor beta chains were read from a single sample in a study of blood T cell repertoires in COVID-19. TCRdb's table, derived via immunoSEQ multiplex PCR, lists solely in-frame clones and lacks some. In the table there are 200,000 or so clones, about 87% of which are singletons. Sequencing was performed on PBMCs or T cells enriched from blood (not recorded which). The source of these receptors is a woman aged 30 to 39 who had recovered from COVID-19. Each CDR3 is given with its conserved first and last residue. D genes are given only for firm matches. Clone size appears in some rows only: once, few, many, or a class for an expanded clone.

j_call d_call clone_size v_call cdr3_aa cdr3_nt
TRBJ2-7 TRBD2 once TRBV19 CASRDIKGVAGAEQYF TGTGCCAGTAGGGACATTAAAGGAGTAGCGGGGGCCGAGCAGTACTTC
TRBJ1-2 . . TRBV10-3 CVISAGYGYTF TGTGTCATCAGTGCAGGATATGGCTACACCTTC
TRBJ2-1 . . TRBV18 CASSPSVGQIYNEQFF TGTGCCAGCTCACCCAGTGTAGGACAAATATACAATGAGCAGTTCTTC
TRBJ1-2 . once TRBV9 CASSAQRGLKGYTF TGTGCCAGCAGCGCTCAGCGGGGATTGAAGGGCTACACCTTC
TRBJ2-2 . . TRBV19 CASSSQWPGENTGELFF TGTGCCAGTAGTTCCCAGTGGCCCGGAGAGAACACCGGGGAGCTGTTTTTT
TRBJ1-4 . . TRBV9 CASSARQDDGEKLFF TGTGCCAGCAGCGCTCGACAGGACGACGGGGAAAAACTGTTTTTT
TRBJ1-6 TRBD1 . TRBV7-6 CASSEGTGGSPLHF TGTGCCAGCAGCGAAGGGACAGGGGGTTCACCCCTCCACTTT
TRBJ2-5 . . TRBV12-3/TRBV12-4 CASSGENQETQYF TGTGCCAGCAGTGGGGAGAACCAAGAGACCCAGTACTTC
TRBJ2-2 TRBD1 few TRBV5-1 CASSPPTGGTGELFF TGCGCCAGCAGCCCCCCGACAGGGGGCACCGGGGAGCTGTTTTTT
TRBJ1-4 TRBD1 . TRBV7-6 CASSLRQGGVELFF TGTGCCAGCAGCTTAAGGCAGGGGGGTGTGGAACTGTTTTTT
TRBJ2-7 TRBD1 . TRBV7-2 CASKRRQGRFHEQYF TGTGCCAGCAAGAGAAGACAGGGGAGGTTCCACGAGCAGTACTTC
TRBJ1-1 . . TRBV7-8 CASSLVEGVGNTEAFF TGTGCCAGCAGCTTAGTCGAGGGGGTGGGGAACACTGAAGCTTTCTTT
TRBJ1-1 . . TRBV4-1 CASSQVLQGGTEAFF TGCGCCAGCAGCCAAGTCCTCCAGGGTGGCACTGAAGCTTTCTTT
TRBJ1-3 . . TRBV7-9 CASSLMVGAFGNTIYF TGTGCCAGCAGCCTAATGGTCGGAGCCTTTGGAAACACCATATATTTT
TRBJ1-2 . . TRBV29-1 CSVGTPYGYTF TGCAGCGTTGGGACACCCTATGGCTACACCTTC
TRBJ1-1 . . TRBV7-9 CASGEANTEAFF TGTGCCAGCGGAGAAGCGAACACTGAAGCTTTCTTT
TRBJ1-5 . once TRBV27 CASSLMWAGNQPQHF TGTGCCAGCAGTTTAATGTGGGCAGGTAATCAGCCCCAGCATTTT
TRBJ1-1 . . TRBV14 CASSHQDTEAFF TGTGCCAGCAGCCATCAGGACACTGAAGCTTTCTTT
TRBJ1-3 . . TRBV4-3 CASSQEFRDAGDTIYF TGCGCCAGCAGCCAAGAATTCCGGGACGCGGGAGACACCATATATTTT
TRBJ2-7 TRBD2 . TRBV11-2 CASSKLAGGEQYF TGTGCCAGCAGCAAACTAGCGGGGGGAGAGCAGTACTTC
TRBJ1-6 TRBD1 . TRBV19 CASSISSGTDSPLHF TGTGCCAGTAGTATAAGTTCGGGGACAGATTCACCCCTCCACTTT
TRBJ1-2 . . TRBV5-6 CASSRGNTGGYTF TGTGCCAGCAGCAGGGGGAACACGGGAGGCTACACCTTC
TRBJ2-7 TRBD1 once TRBV7-8 CASSPQTGLREQYF TGTGCCAGCAGCCCCCAGACAGGGCTACGAGAGCAGTACTTC
TRBJ2-7 . . TRBV12-3/TRBV12-4 CASGSYEQYF TGTGCCAGTGGGAGTTACGAGCAGTACTTC
TRBJ1-4 TRBD1 . TRBV15 CATSRDLGTENEKLFF TGTGCCACCAGCAGAGATCTAGGGACAGAGAATGAAAAACTGTTTTTT
TRBJ1-3 . . TRBV29-1 CSVVWRGDTIYF TGCAGCGTTGTATGGAGAGGAGACACCATATATTTT
TRBJ1-2 TRBD1 . TRBV6-5 CASRGTGGGYGYTF TGTGCCAGCAGGGGGACAGGGGGCGGGTATGGCTACACCTTC
TRBJ1-1 . . TRBV19 CASSIGRQVGTEAFF TGTGCCAGTAGTATCGGTAGACAAGTTGGCACTGAAGCTTTCTTT
TRBJ1-1 . . TRBV6-5 CASSYSRRDTEAFF TGTGCCAGCAGTTACTCTAGGCGGGACACTGAAGCTTTCTTT
TRBJ1-4 . . TRBV5-5 CASSLAYGVVTNEKLFF TGTGCCAGCAGCTTGGCATATGGAGTAGTAACTAATGAAAAACTGTTTTTT
TRBJ2-1 TRBD2 few TRBV5-6 CASSLMGLAGINEQFF TGTGCCAGCAGCTTGATGGGTCTAGCGGGGATCAATGAGCAGTTCTTC
TRBJ1-2 . . TRBV3-1/TRBV3-2 CASSQVAGTFSTNYGYTF TGTGCCAGCAGCCAAGTGGCCGGGACTTTTTCAACGAACTATGGCTACACCTTC
TRBJ1-3 . . TRBV29-1 CSISGYGNTIYF TGCAGCATCTCAGGGTACGGAAACACCATATATTTT
TRBJ2-3 . . TRBV14 CASSQEITGNTDTQYF TGTGCCAGCAGCCAAGAAATCACAGGGAACACAGATACGCAGTATTTT
TRBJ2-5 . . TRBV5-1 CASSLPSQETQYF TGCGCCAGCAGCTTGCCGTCTCAAGAGACCCAGTACTTC
TRBJ1-1 . . TRBV18 CASSPDGGGDTEAFF TGTGCCAGCTCACCTGACGGGGGAGGGGACACTGAAGCTTTCTTT
TRBJ1-4 TRBD1 . TRBV9 CASSGSGTGREKLFF TGTGCCAGCAGCGGGTCCGGGACAGGGCGTGAAAAACTGTTTTTT
TRBJ1-2 . . TRBV11-2 CASSLARAGGGYTF TGTGCCAGCAGCTTAGCTAGGGCGGGGGGTGGCTACACCTTC
TRBJ1-3 . . TRBV3-1/TRBV3-2 CASSQDSPSSGNTIYF TGTGCCAGCAGCCAAGATTCCCCCTCCTCTGGAAACACCATATATTTT
TRBJ1-1 TRBD1 . TRBV11-3 CASSLGGTGSTEAFF TGTGCCAGCAGCTTAGGCGGGACAGGGAGCACTGAAGCTTTCTTT
TRBJ2-7 TRBD2 . TRBV7-2 CASSFPTSGGYEQYF TGTGCCAGCAGCTTTCCGACTAGCGGGGGGTACGAGCAGTACTTC
TRBJ1-3 . . TRBV10-3 CVISPGASGNTIYF TGTGTCATCTCGCCAGGTGCCTCTGGAAACACCATATATTTT
TRBJ1-2 TRBD1 . TRBV5-3 CARSLPLKTGLYGYTF TGTGCCAGAAGCCTACCGCTCAAGACAGGGCTCTATGGCTACACCTTC
TRBJ1-6 . . TRBV5-8 CASSLVPGDHSPLHF TGTGCCAGCAGCTTGGTGCCAGGGGATCATTCACCCCTCCACTTT
TRBJ2-3 . once TRBV11-3 CASSSQGTGGGTQYF TGTGCCAGCAGCTCTCAGGGGACGGGGGGAGGAACGCAGTATTTT
TRBJ1-1 . . TRBV6-5 CASSYSRSPEAFF TGTGCCAGCAGTTACTCAAGGAGCCCTGAAGCTTTCTTT
TRBJ1-4 TRBD1 . TRBV4-3 CASSQDRGRNEKLFF TGCGCCAGCAGCCAAGACAGGGGGAGGAATGAAAAACTGTTTTTT
TRBJ1-2 TRBD1 . TRBV18 CASSPSGQAYGYTF TGTGCCAGCTCACCATCGGGACAGGCCTATGGCTACACCTTC
TRBJ1-5 TRBD1 . TRBV6-5 CASRRTGGGNQPQHF TGTGCCAGCAGAAGAACAGGGGGGGGGAATCAGCCCCAGCATTTT